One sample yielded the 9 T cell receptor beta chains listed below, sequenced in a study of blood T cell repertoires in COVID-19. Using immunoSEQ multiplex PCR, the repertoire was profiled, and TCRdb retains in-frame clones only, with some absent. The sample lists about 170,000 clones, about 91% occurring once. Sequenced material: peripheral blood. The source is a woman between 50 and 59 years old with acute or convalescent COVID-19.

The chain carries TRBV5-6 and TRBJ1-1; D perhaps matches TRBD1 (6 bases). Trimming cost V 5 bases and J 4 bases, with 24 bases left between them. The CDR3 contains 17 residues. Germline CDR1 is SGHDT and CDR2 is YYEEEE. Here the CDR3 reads CASRNNRDIASGTEAFF. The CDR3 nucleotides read TGTGCCAGCAGAAATAACCGGGACATAGCATCGGGCACTGAAGCTTTCTTT.

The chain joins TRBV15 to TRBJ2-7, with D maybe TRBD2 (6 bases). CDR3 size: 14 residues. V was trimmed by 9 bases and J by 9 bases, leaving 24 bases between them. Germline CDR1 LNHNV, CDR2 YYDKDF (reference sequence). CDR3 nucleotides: TGTGCCACTCTATCGGGGGAACACCTACGAGGGCAGTACTTC. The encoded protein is CATLSGEHLRGQYF.

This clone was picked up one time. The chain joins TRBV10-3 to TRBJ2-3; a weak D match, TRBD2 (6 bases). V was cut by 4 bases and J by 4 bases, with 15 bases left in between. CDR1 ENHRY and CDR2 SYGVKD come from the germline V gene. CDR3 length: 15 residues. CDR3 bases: TGTGCCATCAGTGTCGGGGGAGTTAGGGCAGATACGCAGTATTTT. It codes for CAISVGGVRADTQYF.

The CDR3 DNA reads as TGTGCCAGCAGCTTATTGCTGGGACAGGGGGCTTCACCCCTCCACTTT. This sequence encodes CASSLLLGQGASPLHF. The chain recombines TRBV7-6 with TRBJ1-6, with 12 bases lining up with TRBD1. CDR3 length equals 16 residues. CDR1 is SGHVS, CDR2 FNYEAQ, per germline. The V gene end was trimmed by 2 bases and the J gene end by 9 bases; junction bases not matched to a gene: 5.

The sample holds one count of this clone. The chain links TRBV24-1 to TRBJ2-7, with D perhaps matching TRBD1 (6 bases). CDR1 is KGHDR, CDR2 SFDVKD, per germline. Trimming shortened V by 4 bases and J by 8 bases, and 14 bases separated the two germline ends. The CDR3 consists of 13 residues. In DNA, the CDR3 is TGTGCCACCAGTGAGGTCGGACAGTCCCAGCAGTACTTC. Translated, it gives CATSEVGQSQQYF.

Here the CDR3 reads CASSQDRGSYEQYF. The CDR3 coding sequence is TGTGCCAGCAGCCAAGATCGAGGGTCATACGAGCAGTACTTC. This chain uses TRBV3-1 (or the pseudogene TRBV3-2) with TRBJ2-7; tentatively, D is TRBD2 (5 bases). Trimming pared 0 bases from V and 4 bases from J, leaving 10 bases between. This CDR3 contains 14 residues. Germline V lookup: CDR1 LGHDT, CDR2 YNNKEL (reference sequence).

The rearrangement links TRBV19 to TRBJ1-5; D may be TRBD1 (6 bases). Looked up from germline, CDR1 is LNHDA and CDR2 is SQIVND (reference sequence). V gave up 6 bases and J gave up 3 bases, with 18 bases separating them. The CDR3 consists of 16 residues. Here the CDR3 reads CASSPNTGFSNQPQHF. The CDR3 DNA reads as TGTGCCAGTAGCCCTAACACAGGGTTTTCCAATCAGCCCCAGCATTTT.

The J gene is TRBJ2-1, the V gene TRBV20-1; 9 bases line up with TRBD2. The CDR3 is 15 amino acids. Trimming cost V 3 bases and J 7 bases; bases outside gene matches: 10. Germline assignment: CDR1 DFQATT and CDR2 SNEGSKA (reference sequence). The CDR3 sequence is CSASRAGGVRNEQFF. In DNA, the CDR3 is TGCAGTGCTAGTAGGGCGGGAGGGGTTCGGAATGAGCAGTTCTTC.

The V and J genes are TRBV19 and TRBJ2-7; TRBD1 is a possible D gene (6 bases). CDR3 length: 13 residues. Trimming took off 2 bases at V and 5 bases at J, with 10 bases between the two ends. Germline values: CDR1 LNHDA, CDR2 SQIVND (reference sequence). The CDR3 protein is CASSISGGHEQYF. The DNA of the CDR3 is TGTGCCAGTAGTATAAGTGGGGGCCACGAGCAGTACTTC.